The present TCR beta chain was sequenced within a study of blood T cell repertoires in COVID-19. Study-wide context: Acute and convalescent COVID-19 specimens originated in the United States, Italy and Spain. T cells, B-cell-depleted T cells, or PBMCs provided the cDNA or gDNA that served as material.

How the authors handled the data: From reference gene primer amplification, estimates of nucleated cell counts were derived. Measured with immunoSEQ multiplex PCR; TCRdb has only the in-frame clones, and not every one. Clone size and V and J calls were adopted from that table, with D and trimming inferred from the DNA. The sample contains roughly 85,000 clones, around 74% of which appear only once. Source material: peripheral blood. The receptor was isolated from a human donor in a cohort sampled during active COVID-19.

The CDR3 nucleotides are TGTGCCAGCAGCTCAGGACAGGTGGGATCCTACGAGCAGTACTTC. Its translation is CASSSGQVGSYEQYF. This rearrangement joins TRBV3-1 (or the pseudogene TRBV3-2) to TRBJ2-7; 7 bases are shared with TRBD1. V was clipped by 5 bases and J by 1 base; unmatched bases: 8. This CDR3 contains 15 residues. Per germline, CDR1 LGHDT and CDR2 YNNKEL (reference sequence).